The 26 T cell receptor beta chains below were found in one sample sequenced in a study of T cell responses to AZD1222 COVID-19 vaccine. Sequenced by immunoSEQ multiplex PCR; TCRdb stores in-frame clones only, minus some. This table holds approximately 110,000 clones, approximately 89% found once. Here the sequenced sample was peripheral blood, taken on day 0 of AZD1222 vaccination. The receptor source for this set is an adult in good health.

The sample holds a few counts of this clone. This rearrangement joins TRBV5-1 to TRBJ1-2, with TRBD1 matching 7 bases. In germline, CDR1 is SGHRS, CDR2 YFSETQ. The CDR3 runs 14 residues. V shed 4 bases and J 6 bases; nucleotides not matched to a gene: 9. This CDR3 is CASSRQGPLDGYTF. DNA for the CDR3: TGCGCCAGCAGCCGACAGGGCCCTTTGGATGGCTACACCTTC.

The CDR3 DNA sequence: TGTGCCAGCAGTGAAGTGACAGCCCGGACGAATCAGCCCCAGCATTTT. Residues: CASSEVTARTNQPQHF. The V gene is TRBV6-1, the J gene TRBJ1-5, with a tentative D call TRBD1 (5 bases). CDR1 and CDR2 from the germline V gene are MNHNS and SASEGT. The CDR3 contains 16 residues. Deletions cut 1 base from V and 4 bases from J, with 14 bases between.

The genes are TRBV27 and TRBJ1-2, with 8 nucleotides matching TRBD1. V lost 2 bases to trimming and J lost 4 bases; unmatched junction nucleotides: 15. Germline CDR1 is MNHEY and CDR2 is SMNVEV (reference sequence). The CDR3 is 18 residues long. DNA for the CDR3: TGTGCCAGCAGTTTAGATTCTGCAGGGGGCTTTCTCGGCTATGGCTACACCTTC. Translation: CASSLDSAGGFLGYGYTF.

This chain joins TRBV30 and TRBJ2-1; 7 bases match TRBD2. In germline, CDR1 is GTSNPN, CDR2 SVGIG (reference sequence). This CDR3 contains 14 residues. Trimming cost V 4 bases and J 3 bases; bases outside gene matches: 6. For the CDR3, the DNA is TGTGCCTGGAAAGGCGGGAGTATCTACAATGAGCAGTTCTTC. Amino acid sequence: CAWKGGSIYNEQFF.

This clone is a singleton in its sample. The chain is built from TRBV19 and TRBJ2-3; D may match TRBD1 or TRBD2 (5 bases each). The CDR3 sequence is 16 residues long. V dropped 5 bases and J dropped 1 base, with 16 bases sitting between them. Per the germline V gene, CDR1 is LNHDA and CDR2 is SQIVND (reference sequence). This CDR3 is CASSPLPGTRTDTQYF. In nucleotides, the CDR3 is TGTGCCAGTAGTCCACTCCCGGGGACCCGCACAGATACGCAGTATTTT.

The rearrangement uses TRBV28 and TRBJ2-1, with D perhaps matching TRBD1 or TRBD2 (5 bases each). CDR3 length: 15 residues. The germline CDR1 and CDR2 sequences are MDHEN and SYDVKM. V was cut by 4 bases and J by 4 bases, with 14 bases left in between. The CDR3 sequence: CASSSPGRGYNEQFF. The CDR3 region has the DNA TGTGCCAGCAGTTCCCCGGGACGCGGGTACAATGAGCAGTTCTTC.

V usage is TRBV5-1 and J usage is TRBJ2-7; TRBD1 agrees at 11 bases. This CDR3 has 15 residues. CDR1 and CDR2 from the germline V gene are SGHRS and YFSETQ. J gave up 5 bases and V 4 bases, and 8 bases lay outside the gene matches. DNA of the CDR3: TGCGCCAGCAGCCGGGAGGGGACAGGGGGACACGAGCAGTACTTC. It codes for CASSREGTGGHEQYF.

CDR3 loop: CASSLYRTPYNEQFF. CDR3 nucleotides: TGTGCCAGCAGCTTGTACAGGACTCCCTACAATGAGCAGTTCTTC. The chain couples TRBV5-6 to TRBJ2-1, with D tentatively TRBD1 or TRBD2 (5 bases each). This CDR3 is built from 15 residues. Germline V lookup: CDR1 SGHDT, CDR2 YYEEEE. The V end was cut by 1 base, the J end by 2 bases, with 10 bases between.

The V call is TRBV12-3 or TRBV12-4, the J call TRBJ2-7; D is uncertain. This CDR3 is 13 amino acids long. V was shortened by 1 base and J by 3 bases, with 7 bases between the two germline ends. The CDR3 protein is CASSLGSHYEQYF. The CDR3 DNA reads TGTGCCAGCAGTTTAGGGTCGCACTACGAGCAGTACTTC.

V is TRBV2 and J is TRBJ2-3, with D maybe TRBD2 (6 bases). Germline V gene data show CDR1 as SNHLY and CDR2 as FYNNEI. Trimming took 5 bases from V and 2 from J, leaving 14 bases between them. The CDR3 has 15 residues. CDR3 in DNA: TGTGCCAGCAGTCCGTGGGCGGGGCACACAGATACGCAGTATTTT. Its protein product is CASSPWAGHTDTQYF.

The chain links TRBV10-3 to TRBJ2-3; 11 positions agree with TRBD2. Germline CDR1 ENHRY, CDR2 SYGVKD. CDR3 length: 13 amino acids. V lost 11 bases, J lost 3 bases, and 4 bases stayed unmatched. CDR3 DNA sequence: TGTGCCGTCGGGACTAGCGGTACAGATACGCAGTATTTT. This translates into CAVGTSGTDTQYF.

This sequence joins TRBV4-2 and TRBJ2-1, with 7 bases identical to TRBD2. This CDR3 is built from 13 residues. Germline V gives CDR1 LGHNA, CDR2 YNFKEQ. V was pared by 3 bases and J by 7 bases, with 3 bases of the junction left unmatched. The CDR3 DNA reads TGTGCCAGCAGCCAGCTGGGGGGGAATGAGCAGTTCTTC. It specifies CASSQLGGNEQFF.

DNA of the CDR3: TGTGCTACGGCGGACAGGGCCATAGCCAAAAACATTCAGTACTTC. The encoded protein is CATADRAIAKNIQYF. The chain couples TRBV27 to TRBJ2-4; the match to TRBD1 covers 8 bases. There are 15 residues in the CDR3. Germline-derived CDR1 and CDR2 are MNHEY and SMNVEV (reference sequence).

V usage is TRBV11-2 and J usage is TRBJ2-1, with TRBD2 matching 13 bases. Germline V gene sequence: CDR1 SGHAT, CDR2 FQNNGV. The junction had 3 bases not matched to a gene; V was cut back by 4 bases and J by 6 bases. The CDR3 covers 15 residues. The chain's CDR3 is CASSYGLAGVNEQFF. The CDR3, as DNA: TGTGCCAGCAGCTATGGACTAGCGGGAGTCAATGAGCAGTTCTTC.

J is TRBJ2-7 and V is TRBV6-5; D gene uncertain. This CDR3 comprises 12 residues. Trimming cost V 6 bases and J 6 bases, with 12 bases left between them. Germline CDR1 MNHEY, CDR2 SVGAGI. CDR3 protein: CASSAWGGEQYF. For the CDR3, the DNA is TGTGCCAGCAGCGCATGGGGTGGCGAGCAGTACTTC.

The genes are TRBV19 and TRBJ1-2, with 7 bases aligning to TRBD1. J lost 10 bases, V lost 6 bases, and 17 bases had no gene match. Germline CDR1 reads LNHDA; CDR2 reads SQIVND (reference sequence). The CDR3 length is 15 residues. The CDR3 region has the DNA TGTGCCAGTAGCTTCTACGGACAGGCTCGTTCGGACTACACCTTC. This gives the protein CASSFYGQARSDYTF. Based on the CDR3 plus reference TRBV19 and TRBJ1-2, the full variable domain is DGGITQSPKYLFRKEGQNVTLSCEQNLNHDAMYWYRQDPGQGLRLIYYSQIVNDFQKGDIAEGYSVSREKKESFPLTVTSAQKNPTAFYLCASSFYGQARSDYTFGSGTRLTVV.

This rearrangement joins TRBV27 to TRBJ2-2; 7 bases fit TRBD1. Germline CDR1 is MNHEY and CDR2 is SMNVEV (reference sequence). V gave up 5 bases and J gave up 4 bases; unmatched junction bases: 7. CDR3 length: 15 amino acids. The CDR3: CASSPGQVRTGELFF. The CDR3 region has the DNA TGTGCCAGCAGTCCCGGACAGGTTCGCACCGGGGAGCTGTTTTTT.

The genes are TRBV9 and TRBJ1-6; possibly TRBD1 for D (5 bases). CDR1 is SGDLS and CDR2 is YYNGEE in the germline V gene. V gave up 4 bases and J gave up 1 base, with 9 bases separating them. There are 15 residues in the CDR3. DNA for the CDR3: TGTGCCAGCAGCACTCGACAGTCCTATAATTCACCCCTCCACTTT. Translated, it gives CASSTRQSYNSPLHF.

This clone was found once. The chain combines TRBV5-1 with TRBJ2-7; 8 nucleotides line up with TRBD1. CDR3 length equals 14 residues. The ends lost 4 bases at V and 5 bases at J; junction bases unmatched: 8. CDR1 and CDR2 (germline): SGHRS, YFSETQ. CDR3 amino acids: CASSPTGGEDEQYF. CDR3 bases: TGCGCCAGCAGCCCCACAGGGGGAGAGGACGAGCAGTACTTC. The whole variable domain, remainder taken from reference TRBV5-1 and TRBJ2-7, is KAGVTQTPRYLIKTRGQQVTLSCSPISGHRSVSWYQQTPGQGLQFLFEYFSETQRNKGNFPGRFSGRQFSNSRSEMNVSTLELGDSALYLCASSPTGGEDEQYFGPGTRLTVT.

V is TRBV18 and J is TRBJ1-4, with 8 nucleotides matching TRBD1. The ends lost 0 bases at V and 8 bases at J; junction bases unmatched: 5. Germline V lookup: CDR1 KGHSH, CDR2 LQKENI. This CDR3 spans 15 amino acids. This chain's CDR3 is CASSPPSQGGEKLFF. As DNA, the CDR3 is TGTGCCAGCTCACCACCGTCACAGGGGGGGGAAAAACTGTTTTTT.

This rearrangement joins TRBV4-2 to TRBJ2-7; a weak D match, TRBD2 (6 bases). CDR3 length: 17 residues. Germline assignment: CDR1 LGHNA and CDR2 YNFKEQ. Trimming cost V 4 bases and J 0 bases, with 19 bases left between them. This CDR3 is CASSPLVVAGSSYEQYF. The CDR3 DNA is TGTGCCAGCAGCCCCCTAGTCGTGGCGGGAAGCTCCTACGAGCAGTACTTC.

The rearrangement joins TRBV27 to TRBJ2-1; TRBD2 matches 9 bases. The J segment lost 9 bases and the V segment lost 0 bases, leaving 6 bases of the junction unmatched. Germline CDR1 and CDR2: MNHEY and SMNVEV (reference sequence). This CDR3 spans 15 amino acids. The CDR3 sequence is CASSLSAGGPGEQFF. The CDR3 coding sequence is TGTGCCAGCAGTTTATCGGCGGGAGGGCCGGGTGAGCAGTTCTTC.

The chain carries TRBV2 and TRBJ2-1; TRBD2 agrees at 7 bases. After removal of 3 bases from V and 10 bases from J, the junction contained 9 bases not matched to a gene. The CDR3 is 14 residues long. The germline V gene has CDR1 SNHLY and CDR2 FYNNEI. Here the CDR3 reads CASSEHATSREQFF. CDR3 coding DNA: TGTGCCAGCAGTGAGCACGCGACTAGCCGGGAGCAGTTCTTC.

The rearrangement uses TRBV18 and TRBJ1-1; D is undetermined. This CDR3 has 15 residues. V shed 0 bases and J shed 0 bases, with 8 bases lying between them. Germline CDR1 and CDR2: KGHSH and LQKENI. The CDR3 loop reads CASSPPSLLNTEAFF. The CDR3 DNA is TGTGCCAGCTCACCACCCTCTCTCTTGAACACTGAAGCTTTCTTT.

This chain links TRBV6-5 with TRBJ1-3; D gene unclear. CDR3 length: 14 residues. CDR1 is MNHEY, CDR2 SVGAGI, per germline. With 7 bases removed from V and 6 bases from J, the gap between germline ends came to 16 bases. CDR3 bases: TGTGCCAGCAATAGGCGGGAGCCCGAAAACACCATATATTTT. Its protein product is CASNRREPENTIYF.

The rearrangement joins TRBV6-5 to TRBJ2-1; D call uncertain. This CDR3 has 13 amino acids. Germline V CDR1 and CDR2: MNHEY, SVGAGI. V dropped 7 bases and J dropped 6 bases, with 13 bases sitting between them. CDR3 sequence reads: CASIQNKGNEQFF. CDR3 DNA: TGTGCCAGCATACAGAATAAGGGCAATGAGCAGTTCTTC.